This TCR beta chain was observed in a study of blood T cell repertoires in COVID-19 (dated by TCRdb to about 2020). In terms of the full investigation: Recovered participants in ImmuneRACE Cohort 3 were defined by two consecutive negative NP/OP PCR tests, clearance by a healthcare professional, or resolution of symptoms. The prospective study material was composed of cDNA or gDNA derived from T cells, B-cell-depleted T cells, or PBMCs. Subjects who had been exposed to COVID-19, were actively infected with it, or had recovered from it provided the deeply sampled blood TCRbeta repertoires that made up the dataset. The collaborator samples originated in the United States, Italy and Spain and spanned the acute and convalescent phases of COVID-19. Samples came from the ongoing ImmuneRACE study (first 160 participants) plus 1,254 subjects from 6 global collaborators. The repertoires were made available in a free public database intended to serve as a resource for research on the immune response to SARS-CoV-2. Where available, HLA class I and class II types were taken from metadata supplied by the sample provider and were not determined by assay-based typing. The sample metadata nearly always contained a de-identified subject ID, COVID-19 status, age in years and sex. Summary of the overall study and its limitations: The amount of clinical and demographic metadata varied by source and participant and was provided uncurated.

This clone came up once. The antigen it recognizes is unknown. Base qualities are not at hand, and no much larger clone is one base apart. Enrolling through a virtual design, the prospective study's participants ranged in age from roughly 18 to 90 years and lived across some 22 United States geographic areas. In the prospective study, cohorts were assigned on the basis of participant-reported clinical history obtained from a screening survey and a study questionnaire. In the prospective study, whole blood, serum and a nasopharyngeal or oropharyngeal swab were collected from each participant by mobile phlebotomists. Over a roughly two-month period, participants in the prospective study had the option of providing additional blood draws and questionnaires. Prospective study blood samples were shipped either frozen or at room temperature before DNA extraction. TCRbeta CDR3 regions were amplified from genomic DNA using the immunoSEQ Assay, a bias-controlled multiplex PCR. In the original analysis: Within the assay, amplification of reference gene primers was used to estimate how many nucleated cells each sample contained. Sequence reads were collapsed and filtered to measure the absolute abundance of every unique TCRbeta CDR3 rearrangement. Productive Simpson clonality was computed per sample as the square root of Simpson's diversity index over productive rearrangements. The clones in this table, taken by TCRdb from immuneACCESS, are in-frame only. Not every clone is retained; where verified, under half of the shortfall comes from an unresolved V gene, and the cause of the rest is unknown. That table furnishes V, J and clone size, whereas the DNA furnished D and trimming. The sample table contains roughly 190,000 clones; only one count was recorded for about 88% of them. Jointly, the top ten make up approximately 23% of the sample.

CDR1 and CDR2 are drawn from the germline V gene: SGHAT, FQNNGV. The CDR3, from cysteine to phenylalanine, totals 15 residues. The read is trimmed to its CDR3 DNA, 45 bases read in frame from base 1. Trimming costs V 1 base and J 8 bases, and their ends lie 15 bases apart. The receptor was isolated from a woman in her 40s in a cohort exposed to, infected with or recovered from COVID-19 (not recorded which). Input material: PBMCs or T cells enriched from blood (not recorded which). In this chain, TRBV11-2 is recombined with TRBJ2-1; the best D guess is TRBD1, with 5 bases matching. The CDR3 amino acid sequence is: CASSLGPRVFDEQFF. The nucleotides are TGTGCCAGCAGCTTAGGACCCAGGGTGTTCGATGAGCAGTTCTTC.